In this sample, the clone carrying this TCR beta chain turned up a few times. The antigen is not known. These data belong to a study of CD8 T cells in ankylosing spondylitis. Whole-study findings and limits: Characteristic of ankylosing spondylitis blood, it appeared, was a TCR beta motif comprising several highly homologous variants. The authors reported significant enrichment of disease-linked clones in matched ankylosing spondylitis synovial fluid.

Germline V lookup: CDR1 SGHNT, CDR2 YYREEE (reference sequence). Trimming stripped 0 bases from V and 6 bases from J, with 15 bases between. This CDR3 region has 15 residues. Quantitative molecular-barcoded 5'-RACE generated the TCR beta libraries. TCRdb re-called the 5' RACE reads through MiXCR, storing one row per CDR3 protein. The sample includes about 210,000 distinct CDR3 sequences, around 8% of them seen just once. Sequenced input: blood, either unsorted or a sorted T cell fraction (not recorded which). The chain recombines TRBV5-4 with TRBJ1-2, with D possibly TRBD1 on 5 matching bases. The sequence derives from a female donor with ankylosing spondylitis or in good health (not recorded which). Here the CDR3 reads CASSLEGRPWDGYTF. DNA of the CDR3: TGTGCCAGCAGCTTGGAGGGGCGCCCCTGGGATGGCTACACCTTC.